Listed here are 4 T cell receptor beta chains from one sample, sequenced in a study of a mutant IDH1 vaccine in newly diagnosed glioma (dated by TCRdb to the early 2020s). These receptors have no known antigen. The library was built by means of the immunoSEQ multiplex PCR assay. This immuneACCESS table, as held by TCRdb, lists in-frame sequences with V and J called but not all clones. Of the missing ones, under half trace to an unresolved V gene in checked studies; the others have no known cause. This sample has around 100,000 clones in its table, and roughly 88% of those were observed once. The ten most abundant clones make up around 0.61% of the sample. The label giving this sample's time point can be read as: week 11, during vaccination. Each vaccine dose was 300 ug of a 20-mer mutant IDH1 peptide in Montanide, given subcutaneously with topical imiquimod. Sample: PBMCs, taken from a glioma patient whose treatment included an IDH1 peptide vaccine. All receptors come from a woman aged 45 to 65 with glioma.

The rearrangement uses TRBV19 and TRBJ1-5; the D gene is possibly TRBD1 (5 bases). CDR1 LNHDA and CDR2 SQIVND come from the germline V gene (reference sequence). The CDR3 runs to 13 residues. The V end lost 5 bases, the J end lost 3 bases, and 8 bases lay between the germline ends. The CDR3 sequence: CASSRQLNQPQHF. CDR3 sequence (DNA): TGTGCCAGTAGTCGACAGCTCAATCAGCCCCAGCATTTT.

The CDR3 DNA sequence: TGTGCCAGCAGTCGTGTTCCCGGGACGGGGTACTACGAGCAGTACTTC. It encodes CASSRVPGTGYYEQYF. The rearrangement joins TRBV27 to TRBJ2-7, with D perhaps assigned TRBD1 or TRBD2 (5 bases each). The ends were cut back, 5 bases at V and 3 bases at J, with 20 bases in the middle. The CDR3 runs to 16 residues. The germline gives CDR1 MNHEY, CDR2 SMNVEV (reference sequence).

The chain carries TRBV9 and TRBJ1-1; weak D call: TRBD1 (6 bases). The CDR3 runs to 16 residues. Germline V lookup: CDR1 SGDLS, CDR2 YYNGEE. V was trimmed by 0 bases and J by 5 bases, leaving 17 bases between them. CDR3 loop: CASSVGVWGADTEAFF. The CDR3 DNA is TGTGCCAGCAGCGTAGGGGTGTGGGGGGCGGATACTGAAGCTTTCTTT.

The chain uses TRBV6-1 and TRBJ2-2; 7 positions match TRBD1. Trimming cost V 5 bases and J 4 bases; bases outside gene matches: 4. Germline V gives CDR1 MNHNS, CDR2 SASEGT. This CDR3 has 14 residues. The CDR3 spells CASSLQGSTGELFF. The CDR3 bases are TGTGCCAGCAGTCTACAGGGGAGCACCGGGGAGCTGTTTTTT.